Following are 31 T cell receptor beta chains from one sample sequenced in a study of Ad26.COV2.S vaccination and SARS-CoV-2 variants. Regarding treatment: 19 received Ad26.COV2.S at low or high dose, single or two shots; 5 received placebo; per-sample allocation not given. Specimens were obtained on day 63 following the first vaccine or placebo injection. Using immunoSEQ multiplex PCR, the repertoire was profiled, and TCRdb retains in-frame clones only, with some absent. The sample consists of about 350,000 clones, 85% of them appearing once. The starting material was peripheral blood, obtained in a trial of Ad26.COV2.S vaccine versus placebo. These receptors all stem from a person aged 18-65 years who received the Ad26.COV2.S COVID-19 vaccine or a placebo.

This clone was observed a single time. V usage is TRBV3-1 (or the pseudogene TRBV3-2) and J usage is TRBJ2-5, with D unresolved. CDR1 is LGHDT and CDR2 is YNNKEL in the germline V gene (reference sequence). The CDR3 extends over 15 amino acids. The V end was cut by 7 bases, the J end by 1 base, with 16 bases between. CDR3 sequence: CASNLFLGSQETQYF. For the CDR3, the DNA is TGTGCCAGCAACCTCTTCCTCGGGTCCCAAGAGACCCAGTACTTC.

The chain has TRBV27 and TRBJ2-3; tentatively, D is TRBD2 (5 bases). Trimming removed 3 bases from V and 6 bases from J, with 13 bases in between. In germline, CDR1 is MNHEY, CDR2 SMNVEV (reference sequence). The CDR3 loop spans 14 amino acids. The CDR3 region has the DNA TGTGCCAGCAGTTTGGTCGGGATCCCCGATACGCAGTATTTT. It encodes CASSLVGIPDTQYF.

The rearrangement joins TRBV2 to TRBJ1-1; D is perhaps TRBD1 (5 bases). CDR3 length equals 14 residues. V lost 6 bases, J lost 4 bases, and 15 bases lay in between. The V gene's germline CDR1 is SNHLY and CDR2 FYNNEI. CDR3 DNA sequence: TGTGCCAGCAGATTCAGGGATAGCGGCACTGAAGCTTTCTTT. Its translation is CASRFRDSGTEAFF.

CDR3 DNA: TGTGCCAGCAGTTACGCTAGCGGGATCAGCTCCTACAATGAGCAGTTCTTC. It translates to CASSYASGISSYNEQFF. The V and J genes are TRBV6-2 or TRBV6-3 and TRBJ2-1; 9 nucleotides line up with TRBD2. V was pared by 2 bases and J by 0 bases, with 5 bases of the junction left unmatched. Germline V lookup: CDR1 MNHEY, CDR2 SVGEGT. This CDR3 region has 17 residues.

J is TRBJ1-3 and V is TRBV18; D is possibly TRBD1 (5 bases). V dropped 4 bases and J dropped 3 bases, with 10 bases sitting between them. This CDR3 region has 14 residues. Germline CDR1 is KGHSH and CDR2 is LQKENI. The chain's CDR3 is CASSQGLGGNTIYF. The CDR3 coding sequence is TGTGCCAGCTCACAGGGGCTAGGTGGAAACACCATATATTTT.

The rearrangement links TRBV19 to TRBJ1-5; D remains unclear. Trimming removed 4 bases at V and 5 bases at J, with 12 bases between. CDR1 and CDR2 (germline): LNHDA, SQIVND (reference sequence). The CDR3 extends over 14 amino acids. CDR3 sequence (DNA): TGTGCCAGTAGTACCCCTGGTCCTGATCAGCCCCAGCATTTT. It specifies CASSTPGPDQPQHF.

This rearrangement joins TRBV6-5 to TRBJ1-3; D gene unclear. Germline lookup yields CDR1 MNHEY and CDR2 SVGAGI. Trimming pared 6 bases from V and 4 bases from J, leaving 13 bases between. The CDR3 extends over 14 amino acids. For the CDR3, the DNA is TGTGCCAGCAGAACCGACCTAGGGGGAAACACCATATATTTT. It codes for CASRTDLGGNTIYF.

The genes are TRBV25-1 and TRBJ1-4; D remains ambiguous. CDR1 is MGHDK and CDR2 is SYGVNS in the germline V gene. V lost 3 bases and J lost 3, with 14 bases in between. CDR3 length: 16 residues. The CDR3 coding sequence is TGTGCCAGCAGTGACTCCGGAAGGACCCCTAATGAAAAACTGTTTTTT. This gives the protein CASSDSGRTPNEKLFF.

This clone occurred once. V and J are TRBV7-2 and TRBJ2-1; 12 nucleotides align to TRBD2. J lost 3 bases, V lost 5 bases, and 2 bases had no gene match. The CDR3 totals 15 residues. Germline lookup yields CDR1 SGHTA and CDR2 FQGNSA. The CDR3 DNA sequence: TGTGCCAGCAGCGGACTAGCGGGGCGCTACAATGAGCAGTTCTTC. Protein sequence: CASSGLAGRYNEQFF.

The rearrangement uses TRBV18 and TRBJ1-1; D uncertain. The V gene's germline CDR1 is KGHSH and CDR2 LQKENI. The CDR3 extends over 14 amino acids. V gave up 1 base and J gave up 4 bases, with 10 bases separating them. The CDR3 loop is CASSPREDGTEAFF. In DNA, the CDR3 is TGTGCCAGCTCACCACGGGAGGATGGCACTGAAGCTTTCTTT.

The chain uses TRBV5-1 and TRBJ1-6; a weak D match, TRBD1 (5 bases). This CDR3 has 15 amino acids. V was cut by 0 bases and J by 6 bases, with 10 bases left in between. Germline CDR1 reads SGHRS; CDR2 reads YFSETQ. The CDR3 DNA follows: TGCGCCAGCAGCTTGGATGTGACAGTTAATTCACCCCTCCACTTT. Translating it yields CASSLDVTVNSPLHF.

The rearrangement links TRBV5-3 to TRBJ2-7, with 7 bases that match TRBD1. TRBV5-3 is noted as an ORF with a role that remains uncertain. The CDR3 has 17 amino acids. As DNA, the CDR3 is TGTGCTGGGGCAAGGGTAGGGGGCAGGGGAATCTCCTACGAGCAGTACTTC. This codes for CAGARVGGRGISYEQYF.

This chain joins TRBV30 and TRBJ2-7; no clear D. Germline CDR1 GTSNPN, CDR2 SVGIG (reference sequence). This CDR3 contains 17 residues. V gave up 2 bases and J gave up 3 bases, with 23 bases separating them. CDR3 residues: CAWSPLKLPSDRYEQYF. In DNA form, the CDR3 reads TGTGCCTGGAGTCCACTAAAACTCCCGTCAGACCGCTACGAGCAGTACTTC.

This clone came up a few times. CDR3 residues: CASSQDWGGSYEQYF. CDR3 DNA sequence: TGCGCCAGCAGCCAAGATTGGGGTGGCTCCTACGAGCAGTACTTC. V is TRBV4-1 and J is TRBJ2-7, with D unclear. CDR3 length equals 15 residues. The germline V gene has CDR1 MGHRA and CDR2 YSYEKL. With 0 bases removed from V and 0 bases from J, the gap between germline ends came to 9 bases.

The rearrangement links TRBV7-9 to TRBJ2-3; 9 bases are shared with TRBD2. The CDR3 runs 18 residues. Germline V gene sequence: CDR1 SEHNR, CDR2 FQNEAQ (reference sequence). The trim removed 1 base at V and 5 bases at J, leaving 13 bases unmatched. This chain's CDR3 is CASSLGLAESSRGDTQYF. CDR3 in DNA: TGTGCCAGCAGCTTAGGACTAGCGGAATCCTCTCGGGGAGATACGCAGTATTTT.

The chain recombines TRBV9 with TRBJ1-3; 8 positions agree with TRBD1. The CDR3 is 17 amino acids. Trimming at V came to 0 bases and at J to 2 bases, leaving 7 bases not matched to a gene. CDR1 and CDR2 from the germline V gene are SGDLS and YYNGEE. The CDR3 here is CASSVGGTGAAGNTIYF. The CDR3 coding sequence is TGTGCCAGCAGCGTAGGGGGGACAGGAGCCGCTGGAAACACCATATATTTT.

The rearrangement uses TRBV5-3 and TRBJ1-5; the D gene is possibly TRBD1 (5 bases). TRBV5-3 is filed as an ORF, its function uncertain. V gave up 4 bases and J gave up 3 bases, with 20 bases separating them. The length of the CDR3 is 17 residues. The CDR3 protein is CARSPAEPNRYNQPQHF. The CDR3 nucleotides read TGTGCCAGAAGCCCCGCCGAACCAAACAGGTACAATCAGCCCCAGCATTTT.

CDR3 sequence (DNA): TGTGCCTCCCAGGACAGTTATAATTCACCCCTCCACTTT. It translates to CASQDSYNSPLHF. V and J are TRBV10-3 and TRBJ1-6, with TRBD1 as a possible D gene (6 bases). V lost 11 bases to trimming and J lost 4 bases, with 12 bases between them. The CDR3 is 13 residues long. Looked up from germline, CDR1 is ENHRY and CDR2 is SYGVKD.

The chain has TRBV5-4 and TRBJ2-5; 8 nucleotides agree with TRBD1. Per the germline V gene, CDR1 is SGHNT and CDR2 is YYREEE (reference sequence). V gave up 4 bases and J gave up 4 bases; unmatched junction bases: 9. The CDR3 has 15 residues. The CDR3, as DNA: TGTGCCAGCAGCAGCCGAGGCAGGGGGCGAGAGACCCAGTACTTC. Protein: CASSSRGRGRETQYF.

The chain uses TRBV29-1 and TRBJ2-7, with no clear D. The CDR3 has 11 residues. Trimming removed 6 bases at V and 1 base at J, with 7 bases between. CDR1 SQVTM and CDR2 ANQGSEA come from the germline V gene. In DNA, the CDR3 is TGCAGCGTGGCGACTTCCTACGAGCAGTACTTC. Translating it yields CSVATSYEQYF.

This clone occurred once. The chain carries TRBV18 and TRBJ2-7; D unresolved. V lost 3 bases to trimming and J lost 1 base, with 19 bases between them. Germline V gene data show CDR1 as KGHSH and CDR2 as LQKENI. The length of the CDR3 is 17 residues. CDR3: CASSPTKGFGVSYEQYF. DNA for the CDR3: TGTGCCAGCTCACCCACAAAAGGGTTTGGGGTTTCCTACGAGCAGTACTTC.

The genes are TRBV5-1 and TRBJ2-7; 7 positions agree with TRBD2. The V gene end was trimmed by 2 bases and the J gene end by 2 bases; junction bases not matched to a gene: 4. The CDR3 consists of 14 residues. Germline V gene lookup returns CDR1 SGHRS and CDR2 YFSETQ. The CDR3 is CASSLAGTPYEQYF. The CDR3 DNA reads TGCGCCAGCAGCTTAGCGGGAACCCCCTACGAGCAGTACTTC.

The rearrangement links TRBV15 to TRBJ2-1; the match to TRBD1 covers 8 bases. The CDR3 spans 15 residues. The ends lost 2 bases at V and 5 bases at J; junction bases unmatched: 5. Germline assignment: CDR1 LNHNV and CDR2 YYDKDF (reference sequence). DNA of the CDR3: TGTGCCACCAGCAGAAAAATACAGGGGGACAATGAGCAGTTCTTC. Its protein is CATSRKIQGDNEQFF.

The rearrangement links TRBV7-9 to TRBJ1-4; 8 bases match TRBD1. The V gene end was trimmed by 5 bases and the J gene end by 6 bases; junction bases not matched to a gene: 8. This CDR3 has 15 amino acids. Germline CDR1 SEHNR, CDR2 FQNEAQ (reference sequence). CDR3 sequence (DNA): TGTGCCAGCAGCCGGGCGGGACAGGTTTATGAAAAACTGTTTTTT. Translation gives CASSRAGQVYEKLFF.

This clone was seen a single time. CDR3: CASSSPRQGPNTEAFF. The CDR3 coding sequence is TGTGCCAGCAGCTCGCCTAGACAGGGACCGAACACTGAAGCTTTCTTT. The chain couples TRBV11-3 to TRBJ1-1, with 7 nucleotides matching TRBD1. The J segment lost 1 base and the V segment lost 4 bases, leaving 9 bases of the junction unmatched. The CDR3 spans 16 residues. The germline V gene encodes CDR1 SGHNT and CDR2 YENEEA.

V is TRBV7-8 and J is TRBJ2-2, with D hard to call. Germline-derived CDR1 and CDR2 are SGHVS and FQNEAQ. Deletions cut 5 bases from V and 6 bases from J, with 7 bases between. The CDR3 loop spans 12 amino acids. DNA of the CDR3: TGTGCCAGCAGCCATGGACCCGGGGAGCTGTTTTTT. Protein sequence: CASSHGPGELFF.

This chain joins TRBV5-1 and TRBJ2-7, with 13 bases aligning to TRBD2. The trim removed 0 bases at V and 6 bases at J, leaving 6 bases unmatched. Looked up from germline, CDR1 is SGHRS and CDR2 is YFSETQ. The CDR3 is 16 residues long. The CDR3 here is CASSLDTSGGAFEQYF. For the CDR3, the DNA is TGCGCCAGCAGCTTGGATACTAGCGGGGGGGCCTTCGAGCAGTACTTC.

V gene TRBV5-5 combines with J gene TRBJ2-1; 11 positions agree with TRBD1. The germline CDR1 and CDR2 sequences are SGHKS and YYEKEE (reference sequence). This CDR3 has 13 amino acids. Unmatched junction bases numbered 4, after V lost 2 bases and J lost 12 bases. The CDR3 loop reads CASSFIGTGGQFF. The CDR3 DNA sequence: TGTGCCAGCAGCTTCATAGGGACAGGGGGGCAGTTCTTC.

V is TRBV27 and J is TRBJ2-7; D is unresolved. Between the trimmed V and J ends, which lost 3 bases and 0 bases, there was a span of 9 bases. The CDR3 consists of 14 residues. Per the germline V gene, CDR1 is MNHEY and CDR2 is SMNVEV (reference sequence). The DNA of the CDR3 is TGTGCCAGCAGTTTGTTGGGTAACTCCTACGAGCAGTACTTC. Translation gives CASSLLGNSYEQYF.

This chain joins TRBV7-2 and TRBJ2-4, with D uncertain. Germline V lookup: CDR1 SGHTA, CDR2 FQGNSA. The CDR3 sequence is 14 residues long. V was pared by 4 bases and J by 5 bases, with 12 bases between. The CDR3 reads CASSSRRNQNIQYF. The CDR3 coding sequence is TGTGCCAGCAGCTCTCGTAGAAACCAAAACATTCAGTACTTC.

The table lists this clone with a count of one. V is TRBV10-3 and J is TRBJ2-7; a possible D gene is TRBD2 (6 bases). Trimming removed 7 bases from V and 1 base from J, with 17 bases in between. CDR3 length equals 15 residues. CDR1 and CDR2 (germline): ENHRY, SYGVKD. DNA for the CDR3: TGTGCCATCACCGAGAGGGGACTGACTTCCTACGAGCAGTACTTC. Translated, it gives CAITERGLTSYEQYF.